This T cell receptor (beta chain) was obtained from a study of blood T cell repertoires in COVID-19. The CDR3 is 14 amino acids. Deletions cut 0 bases from V and 4 bases from J, with 6 bases between. Germline assignment: CDR1 KGHSH and CDR2 LQKENI. Using immunoSEQ multiplex PCR, the repertoire was profiled, and TCRdb retains in-frame clones only, with some absent. The repertoire has 220,000 or so clones, around 88% of them found once; the top ten carry about 14%. The source of this sequence is a woman between 45 and 65 years old with acute COVID-19. The sequenced sample consisted of PBMCs or T cells enriched from blood (not recorded which). This chain connects TRBV18 to TRBJ2-2; no clear D gene. CDR3 protein: CASSPPGLTGELFF. CDR3 coding DNA: TGTGCCAGCTCACCACCGGGCCTCACCGGGGAGCTGTTTTTT.